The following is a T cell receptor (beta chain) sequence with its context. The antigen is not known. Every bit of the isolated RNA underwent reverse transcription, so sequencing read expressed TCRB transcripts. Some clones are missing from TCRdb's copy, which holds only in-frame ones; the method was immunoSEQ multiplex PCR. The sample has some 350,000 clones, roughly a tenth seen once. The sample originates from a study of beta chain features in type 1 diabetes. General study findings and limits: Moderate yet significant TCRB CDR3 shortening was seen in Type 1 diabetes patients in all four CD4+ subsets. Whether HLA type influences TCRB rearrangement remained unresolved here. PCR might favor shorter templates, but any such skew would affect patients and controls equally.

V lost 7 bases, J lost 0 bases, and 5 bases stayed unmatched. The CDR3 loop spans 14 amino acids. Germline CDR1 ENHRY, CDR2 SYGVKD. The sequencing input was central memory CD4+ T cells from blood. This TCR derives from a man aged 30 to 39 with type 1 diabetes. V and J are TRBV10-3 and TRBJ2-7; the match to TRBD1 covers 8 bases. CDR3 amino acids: CAIKRTGSSYEQYF. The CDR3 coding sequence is TGTGCCATCAAACGGACAGGGAGCTCCTACGAGCAGTACTTC.